A selection of T cell receptor beta chains follows, all from one sample in a study of shared clonotypes between healthy human individuals. Sequenced by immunoSEQ multiplex PCR; TCRdb stores in-frame clones only, minus some. There are over 700,000 clones in the sample; roughly two thirds occur only once, and less than 2% lies in the top ten. The sequencing input was memory CD4+ T cells sorted from blood. The origin of the receptors is a woman aged 30 to 39 in good health. CDR3s include the opening cysteine and the closing phenylalanine or tryptophan. A D gene is named only where the DNA matches it firmly. Size is stated for part of the rows, as once, few or many counts, or as a class when the clone is expanded.

NA	TRBV29-1	NA	TRBJ2-7	TGCAGCGTTATGACTAGGATCTACGAGCAGTACTTC	CSVMTRIYEQYF
NA	TRBV19	TRBD1	TRBJ2-6	TGTGCCAGTACCCGGGACAGGACAGTCTTGGCGGCCAACGTCCTGACTTTC	CASTRDRTVLAANVLTF
NA	TRBV7-9	NA	TRBJ2-2	TGTGCCAGCAGCTTATTGAGGGGCGGCGGGGAGCTGTTTTTT	CASSLLRGGGELFF
NA	TRBV18	NA	TRBJ1-4	TGTGCCAGCTCACTCACACCGAAGGGGGGCGGTGAAAAACTGTTTTTT	CASSLTPKGGGEKLFF
NA	TRBV4-1	TRBD2	TRBJ2-7	TGTGCCAGCAGCCAACGGGAGGATGGGTACGAGCAGTACTTC	CASSQREDGYEQYF
few	TRBV4-2	NA	TRBJ1-2	TGTGCCAGCAGCCCCCGTCTCCTTGACAGCTATGGCTACACCTTC	CASSPRLLDSYGYTF
NA	TRBV18	NA	TRBJ1-1	TGTGCCAGCTCACCCCCGGGACCCCTAAGGACTGAAGCTTTCTTT	CASSPPGPLRTEAFF
few	TRBV11-1	TRBD1	TRBJ1-1	TGTGCCAGCAGCAAGGGGGCGAACACTGAAGCTTTCTTT	CASSKGANTEAFF
once	TRBV29-1	TRBD2	TRBJ2-7	TGCAGCGTGGCTCCGCCTTCAAGCGGGATATCGGGCGAGCAGTACTTC	CSVAPPSSGISGEQYF
NA	TRBV19	NA	TRBJ2-7	TGTGCCAGTAGTACGGGAGATTATTCCTACGAGCAGTACTTC	CASSTGDYSYEQYF
NA	TRBV14	NA	TRBJ2-6	TGTGCCAGCAGCCCACGGGGCAGGGGACCTGGGGCCAACGTCCTGACTTTC	CASSPRGRGPGANVLTF
many	TRBV5-1	NA	TRBJ2-2	TGCGCCAGCAGCCTGACAGACACCGGGGAGCTGTTTTTT	CASSLTDTGELFF